The clone carrying this T cell receptor (beta chain) was counted once. What it recognizes is unknown. This may stem from a read error, because a much larger clone lies one nucleotide away. Sample-barcoded 5' priming and a J-beta primer mix drove a second PCR of about 6 to 12 cycles. Sequencing yielded, for each sample, at least 3 million paired-end reads carrying CDR3. TCRdb reprocessed the 5' RACE reads with MiXCR, giving one entry per CDR3 protein. Seen here are 1.5 million to 2 million distinct CDR3 sequences, 28% observed once, and the top ten hold approximately 7.7%. Germline CDR1 and CDR2: DFQATT and SNEGSKA (reference sequence). This CDR3 region has 13 residues. The source of the sample is a study of blood T cells in healthy people across ages. Study-wide points: PBMC samples, being unsorted, prevented any conclusive comparison of naive and antigen-experienced cells. The fall in TCR beta diversity per million T cells was roughly linear with age.

The chain has TRBV20-1 and TRBJ2-7, with TRBD2 as a possible D gene (5 bases). Matching the DNA end better, TRBJ2-5 makes the J call doubtful. This clonotype originated in a woman aged 25 to 39 in good health. The specimen sequenced was blood. CDR3 sequence: CSASYEGLETQYF. The DNA for the CDR3 is TGCAGTGCTAGTTATGAGGGCCTGGAGACCCAGTACTTC.